The 24 T cell receptor beta chains below all came from one sample that was sequenced in a study of shared clonotypes between healthy human individuals. Data came from immunoSEQ multiplex PCR; TCRdb stores just in-frame clones and leaves some out. The sample carries 2 million to 2.5 million clones, 80% to 95% recorded once. Sample: naive CD4+ T cells from PBMCs. Subset indicated: CD45RA+ positively selected. These receptors originate from a man aged 18 to 29 in good health. Some clones in this sample may be carry-over from other donors' samples.

This chain links TRBV19 with TRBJ2-7; TRBD2 is a possible D gene (6 bases). The germline gives CDR1 LNHDA, CDR2 SQIVND (reference sequence). With 5 bases removed from V and 7 bases from J, the gap between germline ends came to 15 bases. The CDR3 extends over 13 amino acids. DNA for the CDR3: TGTGCCAGTAGTTTTAGCGGCGCTGGGGAGCAGTACTTC. It is translated as CASSFSGAGEQYF.

The chain carries TRBV21-1 and TRBJ2-7; TRBD2, the table's D call, lacks a check against the DNA. TRBV21-1 is a pseudogene. The CDR3 is made up of 17 amino acids. This CDR3 reads CASHEVPGLAGGGEQYF. DNA of the CDR3: TGTGCCAGCCACGAAGTACCGGGACTAGCGGGAGGGGGGGAGCAGTACTTC.

This sequence joins TRBV5-4 and TRBJ2-2, with D perhaps matching TRBD1 (5 bases). Trimming cost V 4 bases and J 0 bases, with 13 bases left between them. The CDR3 spans 16 residues. Germline V gene sequence: CDR1 SGHNT, CDR2 YYREEE (reference sequence). The CDR3 loop reads CASSQTPTANTGELFF. As DNA, the CDR3 is TGTGCCAGCAGCCAAACTCCGACAGCGAACACCGGGGAGCTGTTTTTT.

The chain recombines TRBV6-6 with TRBJ2-7, with 9 bases fitting TRBD1. The CDR3 is 16 residues long. Germline V gene lookup returns CDR1 MNHNY and CDR2 SVGAGI (reference sequence). Unmatched junction bases numbered 6, after V lost 0 bases and J lost 3 bases. This chain's CDR3 is CASSYSHPGQGYEQYF. Here the CDR3 DNA reads TGTGCCAGCAGTTACTCGCACCCGGGACAGGGCTACGAGCAGTACTTC.

In its sample, this clone was seen a few times. The chain carries TRBV18 and TRBJ1-1; D remains unclear. The length of the CDR3 is 15 residues. Trimming took off 2 bases at V and 3 bases at J, with 13 bases between the two ends. The germline V gene has CDR1 KGHSH and CDR2 LQKENI. The CDR3 protein is CASSPGSHFYTEAFF. The CDR3 bases are TGTGCCAGCTCACCAGGGTCGCACTTCTACACTGAAGCTTTCTTT.

J is TRBJ1-1 and V is TRBV9; D may be TRBD1 (6 bases). Germline CDR1 and CDR2: SGDLS and YYNGEE. Trimming shortened V by 6 bases and J by 3 bases, and 18 bases separated the two germline ends. The CDR3 extends over 15 amino acids. The CDR3: CASTPSGGGYTEAFF. The CDR3 DNA is TGTGCCAGCACCCCATCTGGCGGGGGCTACACTGAAGCTTTCTTT.

As regards this clone: The sample holds other DNA sequences that translate to the same CDR3. The rearrangement links TRBV9 to TRBJ1-2; possible D gene TRBD1, 6 bases. Trimming removed 0 bases at V and 2 bases at J, with 8 bases between. CDR3 length equals 14 residues. Germline V CDR1 and CDR2: SGDLS, YYNGEE. For the CDR3, the DNA is TGTGCCAGCAGCGTAGAGGGACAAAACTATGGCTACACCTTC. Protein sequence: CASSVEGQNYGYTF.

J is TRBJ2-7 and V is TRBV7-2; the D is unclear. This CDR3 has 12 amino acids. Germline V CDR1 and CDR2: SGHTA, FQGNSA. Trimming shortened V by 5 bases and J by 7 bases, and 12 bases separated the two germline ends. This CDR3 is CASSLPPGEQYF. The CDR3 region has the DNA TGTGCCAGCAGCCTTCCCCCCGGGGAGCAGTACTTC.

J is TRBJ2-7 and V is TRBV2, with no clear D. V was cut by 4 bases and J by 3 bases, with 10 bases left in between. CDR1 is SNHLY, CDR2 FYNNEI, per germline. This CDR3 is built from 13 residues. CDR3 residues: CASSGVEYYEQYF. As DNA, the CDR3 is TGTGCCAGCAGTGGAGTGGAGTACTACGAGCAGTACTTC.

This chain uses TRBV18 with TRBJ2-7, with TRBD2 matching over 13 bases. CDR3 length: 17 amino acids. V lost 3 bases and J lost 6; bases outside the gene matches: 11. The germline V gene has CDR1 KGHSH and CDR2 LQKENI. DNA for the CDR3: TGTGCCAGCTCACCCTCGGGGACTAGCGGGATTTCGTCCGAGCAGTACTTC. This gives the protein CASSPSGTSGISSEQYF.

This clone came up once. The gene calls are TRBV5-1 and TRBJ1-6; D ambiguous. V dropped 0 bases and J dropped 7 bases, with 5 bases sitting between them. There are 13 residues in the CDR3. CDR1 and CDR2 (germline): SGHRS, YFSETQ. The CDR3 bases are TGCGCCAGCAGCTTGGAACAAAATTCACCCCTCCACTTT. This sequence encodes CASSLEQNSPLHF. Full variable domain (remainder filled in from reference TRBV5-1 and TRBJ1-6): KAGVTQTPRYLIKTRGQQVTLSCSPISGHRSVSWYQQTPGQGLQFLFEYFSETQRNKGNFPGRFSGRQFSNSRSEMNVSTLELGDSALYLCASSLEQNSPLHFGNGTRLTVT.

The chain links TRBV11-2 to TRBJ2-2; the match to TRBD2 covers 8 bases. The CDR3 has 19 residues. With 4 bases clipped from V and 0 bases from J, the junction kept 13 bases outside the gene matches. The germline V gene encodes CDR1 SGHAT and CDR2 FQNNGV. This CDR3 is CASSYRWASGFANTGELFF. CDR3 DNA sequence: TGTGCCAGCAGCTACCGCTGGGCTAGCGGGTTCGCGAACACCGGGGAGCTGTTTTTT.

Remarks on this clone: The sample carries other DNA sequences with the same CDR3. The chain combines TRBV28 with TRBJ2-7, with D possibly being TRBD2 (7 bases). Deletions cut 2 bases from V and 1 base from J, with 12 bases between. This CDR3 is built from 15 residues. Per germline, CDR1 MDHEN and CDR2 SYDVKM. The DNA of the CDR3 is TGTGCCAGCAGTTTAGTGGGGGGGGCTTCCTACGAGCAGTACTTC. This sequence encodes CASSLVGGASYEQYF.

Regarding this clone: Other DNA sequences of this sample code for an identical CDR3. The chain joins TRBV28 to TRBJ1-4, with D perhaps TRBD1 (5 bases). The germline V gene encodes CDR1 MDHEN and CDR2 SYDVKM. Trimming pared 5 bases from V and 2 bases from J, leaving 9 bases between. The CDR3 is made up of 14 amino acids. For the CDR3, the DNA is TGTGCCAGCAGTCTGGGGGGGACTAATGAAAAACTGTTTTTT. Translated: CASSLGGTNEKLFF.

V gene TRBV10-3 combines with J gene TRBJ2-4; the D call may be TRBD1 or TRBD2 (7 bases each). Germline CDR1 and CDR2: ENHRY and SYGVKD. V lost 10 bases and J 5 bases, leaving 15 bases between the germline ends. The CDR3 sequence is 13 residues long. CDR3 in amino acids: CATKGAGENIQYF. The CDR3, as DNA: TGTGCCACCAAGGGGGCGGGAGAAAACATTCAGTACTTC.

V gene TRBV5-1 combines with J gene TRBJ2-2; the D gene is possibly TRBD2 (5 bases). The germline V gene encodes CDR1 SGHRS and CDR2 YFSETQ. The CDR3 is 18 amino acids. Trimming shortened V by 5 bases and J by 0 bases, and 20 bases separated the two germline ends. The CDR3 sequence is CASSSYLAASSNTGELFF. The DNA for the CDR3 is TGCGCCAGCAGTTCATATCTAGCTGCTAGCTCGAACACCGGGGAGCTGTTTTTT.

This clone was picked up one time. One junction end does not reproduce the germline sequence, and a read error may be involved. CDR3 DNA sequence: TGTGCCAGCAGCTCCTCACACCGACAGGGTCTTAACTTC. Translating it yields CASSSSHRQGLNF. The V and J genes are TRBV7-2 and TRBJ2-5; 7 positions match TRBD1. The CDR3 has 13 residues. CDR1 and CDR2 (germline): SGHTA, FQGNSA.

The chain carries TRBV5-4 and TRBJ2-3; TRBD2 matches 10 bases. CDR3 length equals 13 residues. The germline V gene encodes CDR1 SGHNT and CDR2 YYREEE (reference sequence). The J segment lost 6 bases and the V segment lost 4 bases, leaving 2 bases of the junction unmatched. The CDR3 nucleotides are TGTGCCAGCAGCCTTAGCGGGGGGGATACGCAGTATTTT. It yields the protein CASSLSGGDTQYF.

The chain recombines TRBV5-1 with TRBJ2-7; D is possibly TRBD1 (6 bases). The CDR3 spans 14 residues. The germline CDR1 and CDR2 sequences are SGHRS and YFSETQ. The V end lost 5 bases, the J end lost 4 bases, and 16 bases lay between the germline ends. CDR3: CASRDGGPYYEQYF. CDR3 DNA sequence: TGCGCCAGCAGAGATGGGGGCCCCTATTACGAGCAGTACTTC.

The chain couples TRBV2 to TRBJ2-4; either TRBD1 or TRBD2 may supply D (5 bases each). The CDR3 covers 12 residues. V was cut by 9 bases and J by 5 bases, with 11 bases left in between. Looked up from germline, CDR1 is SNHLY and CDR2 is FYNNEI. DNA for the CDR3: TGTGCCAGAAGAGGGGACGAAAACATTCAGTACTTC. It yields the protein CARRGDENIQYF.

The rearrangement joins TRBV7-2 to TRBJ1-4, with D hard to call. Per the germline V gene, CDR1 is SGHTA and CDR2 is FQGNSA. The length of the CDR3 is 14 residues. V was shortened by 1 base and J by 7 bases, with 10 bases between the two germline ends. The CDR3 is CASSLDHFSEKLFF. DNA for the CDR3: TGTGCCAGCAGCTTAGACCATTTTAGTGAAAAACTGTTTTTT.

The rearrangement links TRBV27 to TRBJ1-5, with TRBD1 as a possible D gene (6 bases). The CDR3 extends over 13 amino acids. Trimming pared 8 bases from V and 5 bases from J, leaving 13 bases between. Looked up from germline, CDR1 is MNHEY and CDR2 is SMNVEV (reference sequence). The CDR3: CASGPPGDQPQHF. In nucleotides, the CDR3 is TGTGCCAGCGGGCCCCCAGGGGATCAGCCCCAGCATTTT.

The V gene is TRBV6-5, the J gene TRBJ2-7; D might be TRBD2 (6 bases). CDR1 is MNHEY and CDR2 is SVGAGI in the germline V gene. The CDR3 totals 14 residues. CDR3 protein: CVSQRAGNSYEQYF. In nucleotides, the CDR3 is TGTGTTTCCCAGAGGGCGGGGAACTCCTACGAGCAGTACTTC.

The chain is built from TRBV27 and TRBJ2-5; 11 bases are a match to TRBD2. This CDR3 spans 16 amino acids. In germline, CDR1 is MNHEY, CDR2 SMNVEV (reference sequence). V was pared by 2 bases and J by 9 bases, with 11 bases of the junction left unmatched. DNA of the CDR3: TGTGCCAGCAGTTTAAGGGGGGGGAGTAGCGGGAGGGCCCAGTACTTC. Its translation is CASSLRGGSSGRAQYF.